This T cell receptor (beta chain) emerged from a study of blood T cell repertoires in COVID-19. About the research overall: Some COVID-19 samples were acute and others convalescent; all came from the United States, Italy and Spain. T cells, B-cell-depleted T cells, or PBMCs provided the cDNA or gDNA that served as material.

The germline gives CDR1 LNHDA, CDR2 SQIVND (reference sequence). V dropped 5 bases and J dropped 0 bases, with 13 bases sitting between them. The CDR3 runs 15 residues. Study processing details: Reference gene primer amplification gave estimated nucleated cell counts. Sequencing used immunoSEQ multiplex PCR; TCRdb keeps in-frame clones, though not all of them. V, J and clone size are taken as reported in that table, and D and trimming were inferred from the DNA itself. The sample has more than 150,000 clones; about 86% are singletons. The sequencing sample was made of peripheral blood. The chain employs TRBV19 and TRBJ1-1; possible D gene TRBD1, 5 bases. The receptor's source is a man between 50 and 59 years old with active or convalescent COVID-19. The CDR3 sequence is CASSDPGLMNTEAFF. CDR3 nucleotide sequence: TGTGCCAGTAGTGACCCGGGACTTATGAACACTGAAGCTTTCTTT.